These T cell receptor beta chains were read from a single sample in a study of healthy donors' naive CD4 and CD8 T cells. A single record per CDR3 protein comes from TCRdb applying MiXCR to the reads. The repertoire holds approximately 180,000 distinct CDR3 sequences, with 65% to 80% as singletons. What was sequenced was naive CD4+ and CD8+ T cells sorted from blood, pooled from several donors. The source of these receptors is a pool of human donors in good health; the sample pools cells from several healthy donors. Both conserved end residues are part of each CDR3. The D gene is left open where the match is weak. Clone size appears in some rows only: once, few, many, or a class for an expanded clone.

clone size	J gene	V gene	D gene	CDR3 protein	CDR3 DNA
few	TRBJ1-1	TRBV27	.	CASSFGYGGLNTEAFF	TGTGCCAGCAGTTTTGGTTACGGTGGGCTGAACACTGAAGCTTTCTTT
few	TRBJ1-1	TRBV19	.	CASRLNTEAFF	TGTGCCAGCCGGTTGAACACTGAAGCTTTCTTT
.	TRBJ2-1	TRBV6-1	.	CVSSDLEGYEFF	TGTGTCAGCAGTGACCTCGAAGGTTATGAGTTCTTC
.	TRBJ1-2	TRBV6-5	TRBD1	CASSYEGASYTF	TGTGCCAGCAGCTACGAGGGGGCAAGCTACACCTTC
.	TRBJ2-7	TRBV20-1	.	CSARGGLAYEQYF	TGCAGTGCTAGAGGGGGACTGGCCTACGAGCAGTACTTC
.	TRBJ2-1	TRBV30	.	CAWSGGGTPTYNEQFF	TGTGCCTGGAGTGGTGGAGGGACTCCGACCTACAATGAGCAGTTCTTC
.	TRBJ2-7	TRBV27	TRBD2	CASSTGTSGDYEQYF	TGTGCCAGCAGTACGGGGACTAGCGGGGACTACGAGCAGTACTTC
.	TRBJ1-1	TRBV5-1	.	CASSLAPGSGTEAFF	TGCGCCAGCAGCTTGGCCCCGGGTTCGGGCACTGAAGCTTTCTTT
few	TRBJ1-2	TRBV6-5	.	CASSWTANQYGYTF	TGTGCCAGCAGTTGGACAGCGAATCAGTATGGCTACACCTTC
once	TRBJ2-3	TRBV30	TRBD2	CAWSRIAGIDTQYF	TGTGCCTGGAGTAGAATAGCGGGGATAGATACGCAGTATTTT
.	TRBJ1-1	TRBV25-1	.	CASTGFTEAFF	TGTGCCAGTACAGGGTTCACTGAAGCTTTCTTT
few	TRBJ2-1	TRBV2	.	CASEGYSYNEQFF	TGTGCCAGTGAGGGGTACTCCTACAATGAGCAGTTCTTC
.	TRBJ1-1	TRBV6-5	.	CASSHPTGQAFF	TGTGCCAGCAGCCATCCTACAGGACAGGCTTTCTTT
.	TRBJ2-7	TRBV29-1	.	CSVVGRSYEQYF	TGCAGCGTTGTAGGCAGATCTTACGAGCAGTACTTC
.	TRBJ1-5	TRBV20-1	TRBD1	CSARDRGDQPQHF	TGCAGTGCGAGGGACAGGGGGGATCAGCCCCAGCATTTT
.	TRBJ2-7	TRBV5-6	.	CASSGDWDSYEQYF	TGTGCCAGCAGCGGGGACTGGGACTCCTACGAGCAGTACTTC
.	TRBJ2-3	TRBV7-2	.	CASSLDSGPADTQYF	TGTGCCAGCAGCTTAGATAGCGGCCCCGCAGATACGCAGTATTTT
few	TRBJ2-7	TRBV6-5	.	CASSYSRSYEQYF	TGTGCCAGCAGTTACTCCCGGAGCTACGAGCAGTACTTC
.	TRBJ2-7	TRBV29-1	TRBD2	CSVTGTSGESSKQYF	TGCAGCGTCACCGGGACTAGCGGGGAGTCTAGCAAGCAGTACTTC
once	TRBJ2-3	TRBV29-1	.	CSVEEEVVTATDTQYF	TGCAGCGTTGAAGAGGAAGTGGTGACGGCGACAGATACGCAGTATTTT
.	TRBJ2-2	TRBV27	TRBD2	CASQAGLNTGELFF	TGTGCCAGTCAAGCGGGGCTGAACACCGGGGAGCTGTTTTTT
.	TRBJ2-1	TRBV6-6	.	CASSHSNRLGGEQFF	TGTGCCAGCAGTCACTCGAACAGGTTGGGCGGTGAGCAGTTCTTC